One T cell receptor beta chain is described in this entry. It lacks a known antigen. No quality values exist for individual bases; no much larger clone is one base distant. Library preparation used PCR. TCR sequencing of DNA from cultured CD4+ T cells used the Oncomine TCR Beta short-read assay at the Johns Hopkins FTIC core. The QIAamp micro DNA kit was used to extract genomic DNA from the cultured CD4+ T cells. Oncomine TCR Beta libraries from cultured CD4+ T cells were pooled with unique dual indexes and sequenced on an Illumina iSeq 100. Per the original workflow: Non-productive sequences were filtered out, and CDR3s that did not start with C, did not end with F or W, or were shorter than 7 amino acids were discarded. Antigen-specific clonotypes were identified with the MANAFEST web application by comparing peptide-stimulated wells with reference and other culture wells. An FDR below 0.05, an odds ratio above 5, and a productive frequency above 0.1% in at least two of three replicate wells were required for clones to be considered positive. A clonotype was classed as cross-reactive if the clonotype showed significant expansion both in SARS-CoV-2 spike wells and in at least one common cold coronavirus spike condition. Similarity between CDR3 sequences was evaluated in R version 3.6.1 using Levenshtein distances (stringdist) and unrooted phylogenetic trees (ape). TCRdb reran the public reads through fastp at Q25 and MiXCR, keeping productive beta chains. Every entry covers one CDR3 protein and lists the most common genes and DNA from its rows. Here the V and J calls rest on TCRdb's processing, not on the authors' analysis. The sample data list approximately 12,000 distinct CDR3 sequences, and 45% to 60% of these were observed just once. The ten largest clonotypes hold about 18% of the sample.

The sample is drawn from a study of vaccination and CD4 T cells after COVID-19 (dated by TCRdb to 2021 to 2024). Study-wide context: Every convalescent patient had a positive nasal swab PCR test for SARS-CoV-2, with mild disease in roughly 10 patients and severe disease in one. In the convalescent cohort there were six males and four females, among whom were two Hispanic individuals, seven Caucasians, two Asians and one multiracial person. Participants received two doses of either the Pfizer-BioNTech BNT162b2 vaccine (n=8) or the Moderna mRNA-1273 vaccine (n=2). Post-COVID blood samples from convalescent patients were collected a median of around 100 days after diagnosis, with a range of roughly 30 to 170 days. The time from the second vaccine dose to post-vaccine blood sampling had a median of roughly 72 days and ranged from about 13 to 250 days. Culture stimuli were overlapping spike peptide pools from SARS-CoV-2 and from the common cold coronaviruses HCoV-NL63, HCoV-OC43 and HCoV-229E. In control cultures, a CEFX viral epitope pool was used as positive control, an HIV-1 Nef peptide pool was used as negative control, or no peptide was added. The spike-specific CD4+ TCR repertoire was compared before and after mRNA vaccination in over 9 COVID-19 convalescent patients and a few infection-naive healthy vaccine recipients. General conclusions and limits of the study: In convalescent patients, a median roughly 85% of post-vaccine SARS-CoV-2-reactive clones were detected only after vaccination, and vaccine-specific priming was suggested by this finding. Relatively few convalescent patients were included in the study, and early timepoints after natural infection were not analyzed. The median number of SARS-CoV-2-reactive clonotypes rose from under 25 after infection to some 37 after vaccination, but the change was not significant. In convalescent patients, nearly all vaccine-specific clones (304 of 307) were found to be mono-reactive for SARS-CoV-2 spike rather than cross-reactive with common cold coronaviruses.

According to the study, the label for this sample's treatment or condition signals: approximately 11-day PBMC culture with coronavirus spike peptide pools or control peptides (ViraFEST assay). The study used the ViraFEST assay, which expanded antigen-specific T cells with peptide pools and then identified expanded clonotypes by TCR sequencing. The positive SARS-CoV-2 PCR tests of the convalescent patients were dated from March to December 2020, before the Alpha, Beta and Delta variants emerged in the United States. Each well held about 2.2 million PBMCs cultured in IMDM containing about 5% human AB serum and approximately 9.8 IU/ml IL-2, with 10 ug/ml peptide pools added. On days 3 and 7, half of the culture medium was replaced with fresh IL-2-containing medium. After 10 days of culture, CD4+ T cells were isolated by negative selection with the EasySep CD4+ T cell isolation kit. PBMCs were separated from whole blood using Ficoll-Paque Plus gradient centrifugation and then either used fresh or cryopreserved at -140C. In general, triplicate wells were set up for every culture condition.

The sample in question was cultured CD4+ T cells from blood, obtained after SARS-CoV-2 vaccination. This clonotype was sampled from a human donor with COVID-19.

The CDR3 region reads CASSGEPYSNQPQHF. The DNA sequence reads TGTGCCAGCAGCGGCGAGCCCTATAGCAATCAGCCCCAGCATTTT. The chain is made from TRBV7-2 and TRBJ1-5; the D gene is unclear. The CDR3 covers 15 residues, taking in both the cysteine and the phenylalanine. The read is trimmed to its CDR3 DNA, 45 bases read in frame from base 1. CDR1 is given as SGHTA and CDR2 as FQGNSA, both from the germline V gene. The V and J ends are trimmed by 5 bases and 0 bases, leaving 11 bases between them.